These 24 T cell receptor beta chains were all obtained from the same sample, sequenced in a study of response to subunit inactivated influenza vaccine. TCRdb called the RT-PCR reads again in MiXCR, with one record for every CDR3 protein. The sample holds around 580,000 distinct CDR3 sequences; approximately 14% are singletons and the top ten take around 10%. The sequences come from PBMCs from blood, collected 11 to 12 days after vaccination. Every receptor here comes from a middle-aged man who received an inactivated influenza vaccine.

The chain links TRBV6-5 to TRBJ2-7; D is possibly TRBD2 (6 bases). This CDR3 is built from 16 residues. Germline V gene data show CDR1 as MNHEY and CDR2 as SVGAGI. The V and J ends lost 2 bases and 2 bases respectively, with 16 bases between them. The CDR3 DNA reads TGTGCCAGCAGTTACGGTCCCGGGAGCGCTCCCTACGAGCAGTACTTC. Translating it yields CASSYGPGSAPYEQYF.

The chain combines TRBV20-1 with TRBJ2-7, with D maybe TRBD2 (6 bases). Trimming removed 2 bases at V and 2 bases at J, with 19 bases between. The CDR3 is made up of 16 amino acids. Per the germline V gene, CDR1 is DFQATT and CDR2 is SNEGSKA (reference sequence). This CDR3 is CSARPGSAGWTYEQYF. The DNA for the CDR3 is TGCAGTGCTAGACCAGGATCGGCGGGATGGACCTACGAGCAGTACTTC.

This clonotype was observed a few times. The CDR3 spells CASSDSGSRYNEQFF. In DNA form, the CDR3 reads TGTGCCAGCAGTGACTCAGGGTCCAGGTACAATGAGCAGTTCTTC. This rearrangement joins TRBV6-4 to TRBJ2-1; no clear D. Germline lookup yields CDR1 MRHNA and CDR2 SNTAGT. The ends were cut back, 0 bases at V and 4 bases at J, with 10 bases in the middle. The CDR3 totals 15 residues.

This clonotype was seen a few times. J is TRBJ2-1 and V is TRBV5-6; the D is unclear. The V end lost 1 base, the J end lost 4 bases, and 9 bases lay between the germline ends. The CDR3 is 14 amino acids. CDR1 is SGHDT and CDR2 is YYEEEE in the germline V gene. The CDR3 loop is CASSLLRGYNEQFF. The CDR3 DNA sequence: TGTGCCAGCAGCTTGCTCAGAGGATACAATGAGCAGTTCTTC.

This clonotype was seen a handful of times. The rearrangement uses TRBV11-1 and TRBJ2-1; the D is unclear. CDR1 and CDR2 (germline): SGHAT, FQDESV (reference sequence). Trimming took 5 bases from V and 4 from J, leaving 18 bases between them. This CDR3 region has 16 residues. CDR3 DNA sequence: TGTGCCAGCAGCCCAGGTGGACGGAAACCTTACAATGAGCAGTTCTTC. Protein product: CASSPGGRKPYNEQFF.

The chain employs TRBV20-1 and TRBJ2-3; D is unresolved. The V gene lost 5 bases and the J gene lost 3 bases, with 9 bases spanning the gap. Germline CDR1 reads DFQATT; CDR2 reads SNEGSKA (reference sequence). CDR3 length: 12 residues. DNA of the CDR3: TGCAGTGCTGTCCTTAGGACAGATACGCAGTATTTT. This encodes CSAVLRTDTQYF.

This chain connects TRBV24-1 to TRBJ2-7, with D possibly being TRBD1 (5 bases). Trimming pared 2 bases from V and 5 bases from J, leaving 9 bases between. This CDR3 is built from 13 residues. Germline V gene lookup returns CDR1 KGHDR and CDR2 SFDVKD. CDR3 nucleotide sequence: TGTGCCACCAGTGATTCAGGGTACCACGAGCAGTACTTC. Its translation: CATSDSGYHEQYF.

The CDR3 DNA sequence: TGCAGTGCTAGAGATGAAGGGGCTAGCCGAGAGACCCAGTACTTC. This sequence encodes CSARDEGASRETQYF. The chain employs TRBV20-1 and TRBJ2-5; either TRBD1 or TRBD2 may fit D (5 bases each). Germline CDR1 reads DFQATT; CDR2 reads SNEGSKA (reference sequence). V was shortened by 0 bases and J by 4 bases, with 15 bases between the two germline ends. The CDR3 covers 15 residues.

This clonotype was detected ten times or more. This chain connects TRBV12-3 or TRBV12-4 to TRBJ1-2; perhaps TRBD1 as D (5 bases). The CDR3 totals 13 residues. The V end lost 5 bases, the J end lost 8 bases, and 15 bases lay between the germline ends. The CDR3 here is CASSTGTYSGYTF. CDR3 nucleotide sequence: TGTGCCAGCAGTACCGGGACGTATTCCGGCTACACCTTC.

There are a few counts of this clonotype. The rearrangement links TRBV7-9 to TRBJ2-1; D may be TRBD2 (6 bases). The V gene's germline CDR1 is SEHNR and CDR2 FQNEAQ (reference sequence). V was shortened by 7 bases and J by 4 bases, with 14 bases between the two germline ends. CDR3 length equals 14 residues. CDR3: CASTDLGTYNEQFF. CDR3 DNA: TGTGCCAGCACCGATTTAGGGACTTACAATGAGCAGTTCTTC. Combining the CDR3 with reference TRBV7-9 and TRBJ2-1 gives the whole variable domain DTGVSQNPRHKITKRGQNVTFRCDPISEHNRLYWYRQTLGQGPEFLTYFQNEAQLEKSRLLSDRFSAERPKGSFSTLEIQRTEQGDSAMYLCASTDLGTYNEQFFGPGTRLTVL.

This clonotype was detected only a few times. The chain couples TRBV28 to TRBJ2-7; D is perhaps TRBD1 (5 bases). This CDR3 contains 14 residues. CDR1 is MDHEN and CDR2 is SYDVKM in the germline V gene. V gave up 5 bases and J gave up 0 bases, with 11 bases separating them. CDR3 region: CASSRSGNSYEQYF. The CDR3 DNA follows: TGTGCCAGCAGTAGGTCAGGGAACTCCTACGAGCAGTACTTC.

V and J are TRBV5-5 and TRBJ2-7; 8 bases align to TRBD1. Germline lookup yields CDR1 SGHKS and CDR2 YYEKEE (reference sequence). The CDR3 length is 14 residues. The trim removed 4 bases at V and 0 bases at J, leaving 3 bases unmatched. CDR3 bases: TGTGCCAGCAGCACGGACAGGGACTCCTACGAGCAGTACTTC. This gives the protein CASSTDRDSYEQYF.

The CDR3 loop is CSAPGDLNTGELFF. In DNA form, the CDR3 reads TGCAGTGCCCCAGGGGATTTGAACACCGGGGAGCTGTTTTTT. The chain carries TRBV20-1 and TRBJ2-2, with D perhaps matching TRBD1 (6 bases). Per the germline V gene, CDR1 is DFQATT and CDR2 is SNEGSKA (reference sequence). The CDR3 has 14 amino acids. V lost 6 bases and J 1 base, leaving 12 bases between the germline ends.

The chain is built from TRBV29-1 and TRBJ2-7; 7 nucleotides align to TRBD1. The CDR3 has 13 amino acids. CDR1 is SQVTM, CDR2 ANQGSEA, per germline. The trim removed 7 bases at V and 4 bases at J, leaving 10 bases unmatched. Written as DNA, the CDR3 is TGCAGCGCTATTGGGACAGACCCATACGAGCAGTACTTC. Its translation is CSAIGTDPYEQYF.

This clonotype occurred a few times. The CDR3 protein is CASTETGVRNQPQHF. The CDR3, as DNA: TGTGCCAGCACCGAGACAGGGGTGCGCAATCAGCCCCAGCATTTT. The rearrangement joins TRBV6-6 to TRBJ1-5; 8 bases are shared with TRBD1. This CDR3 contains 15 residues. With V trimmed by 7 bases and J by 2 bases, 7 bases remained unmatched. CDR1 is MNHNY and CDR2 is SVGAGI in the germline V gene (reference sequence).

This clonotype was detected only a few times. The V gene is TRBV4-3, the J gene TRBJ1-3; D is unclear. The V gene's germline CDR1 is LGHNA and CDR2 YSLEER. The V and J ends lost 0 bases and 0 bases respectively, with 9 bases between them. This CDR3 is 16 amino acids long. CDR3 nucleotide sequence: TGCGCCAGCAGCCAAGATTGGGCAGGCTCTGGAAACACCATATATTTT. Amino acid sequence: CASSQDWAGSGNTIYF.

The sample holds a few counts of this clonotype. The chain carries TRBV19 and TRBJ2-1; D ambiguous. With 3 bases removed from V and 2 bases from J, the gap between germline ends came to 11 bases. This CDR3 has 15 residues. The germline gives CDR1 LNHDA, CDR2 SQIVND (reference sequence). DNA for the CDR3: TGTGCCAGTAGTATGATGCTGGGCGCCTACAATGAGCAGTTCTTC. It yields the protein CASSMMLGAYNEQFF.

The V call is TRBV5-5, the J call TRBJ1-1; 11 positions agree with TRBD1. Germline V CDR1 and CDR2: SGHKS, YYEKEE (reference sequence). Trimming cost V 5 bases and J 3 bases; bases outside gene matches: 6. The CDR3 totals 15 residues. CDR3 in amino acids: CASRLGTGGYTEAFF. The CDR3 DNA sequence: TGTGCCAGCAGACTCGGGACAGGGGGATACACTGAAGCTTTCTTT.

The chain has TRBV10-3 and TRBJ1-6; the match to TRBD1 covers 8 bases. J was trimmed by 8 bases and V by 4 bases; bases with no gene match: 1. The V gene's germline CDR1 is ENHRY and CDR2 SYGVKD. CDR3 length equals 13 residues. The CDR3 DNA is TGTGCCATCAGTGGACAGGGGCATTCACCCCTCCACTTT. Translation gives CAISGQGHSPLHF.

This clonotype has just a few counts. This chain links TRBV20-1 with TRBJ2-1; D unresolved. Between the trimmed V and J ends, which lost 0 bases and 0 bases, there was a span of 12 bases. This CDR3 has 16 residues. Germline CDR1 reads DFQATT; CDR2 reads SNEGSKA (reference sequence). As DNA, the CDR3 is TGCAGTGCTAGAGACCGACGGGTGGGCTCCTACAATGAGCAGTTCTTC. It specifies CSARDRRVGSYNEQFF.

The DNA of the CDR3 is TGTGCCAGCAGCATAAGGGGGATGGGACAGTCGGTGGGCACCGGGGAGCTGTTTTTT. Amino acid sequence: CASSIRGMGQSVGTGELFF. V is TRBV7-6 and J is TRBJ2-2, with TRBD1 identical over 7 bases. Germline V lookup: CDR1 SGHVS, CDR2 FNYEAQ. CDR3 length equals 19 residues. V lost 5 bases, J lost 4 bases, and 19 bases stayed unmatched. The entire variable domain, with the rest obtained from reference TRBV7-6 and TRBJ2-2, is as follows: GAGVSQSPRYKVTKRGQDVALRCDPISGHVSLYWYRQALGQGPEFLTYFNYEAQQDKSGLPNDRFSAERPEGSISTLTIQRTEQRDSAMYRCASSIRGMGQSVGTGELFFGEGSRLTVL.

The chain is built from TRBV10-2 and TRBJ2-7; 9 positions agree with TRBD1. Trimming cost V 6 bases and J 5 bases; bases outside gene matches: 5. CDR3 length: 13 residues. Germline-derived CDR1 and CDR2 are WSHSY and SAAADI. Written as DNA, the CDR3 is TGCGCCAGCAGACCCGGGACAGGGAACGAGCAGTACTTC. Its translation is CASRPGTGNEQYF.

This clonotype was counted ten times or more. The gene calls are TRBV12-3 or TRBV12-4 and TRBJ2-3; the D is unclear. V lost 3 bases and J lost 6, with 4 bases in between. The CDR3 runs 11 residues. This CDR3 is CASSFRDTQYF. In DNA, the CDR3 is TGTGCCAGCAGTTTTAGGGATACGCAGTATTTT.

The chain joins TRBV11-2 to TRBJ2-1; maybe TRBD2 (7 bases). The CDR3 totals 16 residues. Between the trimmed V and J ends, which lost 4 bases and 4 bases, there was a span of 17 bases. The germline V gene encodes CDR1 SGHAT and CDR2 FQNNGV. Written as DNA, the CDR3 is TGTGCCAGCAGCTCGTTCGGGCGGGGGCCGTACAATGAGCAGTTCTTC. Encoded protein: CASSSFGRGPYNEQFF.